This TCR beta chain comes out of a study of blood T cell repertoires in COVID-19. Study-wide context: From the United States, Italy and Spain came samples of acute and convalescent COVID-19. T cells, B-cell-depleted T cells, or PBMCs provided the cDNA or gDNA that served as material.

Authors' processing steps: Amplification from reference gene primers served as the basis for estimated nucleated cell counts. Sequenced by immunoSEQ multiplex PCR; TCRdb stores in-frame clones only, minus some. V and J calls and clone size are copied from that table; D and trimming were computed from the DNA. The sample yields more than 300,000 clones, about nine tenths seen once. This clone occurred a few times. In Seattle, patients joined the study during active infection and were tracked longitudinally. The receptor was derived from a woman aged 45-60 years with COVID-19, enrolled during active disease. Sequencing was performed on peripheral blood.

The CDR3 protein is CASSIGLRQGSQYF. The CDR3 region has the DNA TGTGCCAGTAGTATAGGTCTAAGACAGGGTTCGCAGTACTTC. This sequence joins TRBV19 and TRBJ2-7; 7 bases align to TRBD1. J gave up 9 bases and V 1 base, and 9 bases lay outside the gene matches. CDR3 size: 14 residues. Germline assignment: CDR1 LNHDA and CDR2 SQIVND (reference sequence).